The 30 T cell receptor beta chains reported below all come from one sample, sequenced in a study of shared clonotypes between healthy human individuals. Using immunoSEQ multiplex PCR, the repertoire was profiled, and TCRdb retains in-frame clones only, with some absent. The data hold about 2.3 million clones, with 90% to 95% observed a single time. Sequencing was done on a sample of naive CD4+ T cells from PBMCs. The subset here: CD45RA+ positively selected. Receptors were obtained from a man younger than 30 in good health. Some clones in this sample may be carry-over from other donors' samples.

The chain employs TRBV2 and TRBJ2-7, with 12 bases aligning to TRBD2. The CDR3 contains 14 residues. V lost 4 bases, J lost 6 bases, and 4 bases stayed unmatched. Germline V gene data show CDR1 as SNHLY and CDR2 as FYNNEI. Written as DNA, the CDR3 is TGTGCCAGCAGTGGACTAGCGGGAGCCGGCGAGCAGTACTTC. Its translation: CASSGLAGAGEQYF. Full variable domain (outside the CDR3, taken from reference TRBV2 and TRBJ2-7): EPEVTQTPSHQVTQMGQEVILRCVPISNHLYFYWYRQILGQKVEFLVSFYNNEISEKSEIFDDQFSVERPDGSNFTLKIRSTKLEDSAMYFCASSGLAGAGEQYFGPGTRLTVT.

The CDR3 reads CASSFSVGGRHEQYF. The CDR3 DNA is TGTGCCAGCAGTTTCTCTGTGGGAGGGCGTCACGAGCAGTACTTC. The genes are TRBV28 and TRBJ2-7, with 7 nucleotides matching TRBD2. CDR3 length: 15 amino acids. Trimming cost V 3 bases and J 5 bases; bases outside gene matches: 10. Germline V gives CDR1 MDHEN, CDR2 SYDVKM.

The genes are TRBV5-4 and TRBJ1-2; TRBD1 is a possible D gene (6 bases). This CDR3 comprises 13 residues. Germline V gene data show CDR1 as SGHNT and CDR2 as YYREEE (reference sequence). V was pared by 4 bases and J by 8 bases, with 15 bases between. The CDR3 DNA reads TGTGCCAGCAGCGCCCGGGACAAAGACGGCTACACCTTC. It yields the protein CASSARDKDGYTF.

Notes on this clone: Other DNA sequences in the sample encode the same CDR3. The chain couples TRBV6-6 to TRBJ2-2, with D hard to call. CDR1 MNHNY and CDR2 SVGAGI come from the germline V gene (reference sequence). The CDR3 totals 13 residues. V shed 4 bases and J shed 2 bases, with 5 bases lying between them. The CDR3 DNA is TGTGCCAGCAGTTCCATAAACACCGGGGAGCTGTTTTTT. Encoded protein: CASSSINTGELFF.

This CDR3 reads CASSLISGGETGELFF. The CDR3 nucleotides are TGTGCCAGCAGCTTAATATCCGGGGGGGAAACCGGGGAGCTGTTTTTT. The rearrangement links TRBV11-3 to TRBJ2-2; 8 bases are shared with TRBD2. The germline V gene encodes CDR1 SGHNT and CDR2 YENEEA. Germline trimming cut 2 bases from V and 5 bases from J; bases unmatched to any gene: 7. The CDR3 runs 16 residues.

This chain uses TRBV2 with TRBJ2-7; 7 positions match TRBD1. Germline-derived CDR1 and CDR2 are SNHLY and FYNNEI. CDR3 length equals 15 residues. V was clipped by 6 bases and J by 0 bases; unmatched bases: 8. The CDR3 region is CASSRDRAFSYEQYF. In DNA, the CDR3 is TGTGCCAGCAGCCGAGACAGGGCTTTCTCCTACGAGCAGTACTTC.

The CDR3 reads CASSILGGNTGELFF. The CDR3 DNA follows: TGTGCCAGCAGCATACTGGGGGGCAACACCGGGGAGCTGTTTTTT. The chain recombines TRBV9 with TRBJ2-2, with D perhaps being TRBD1 or TRBD2 (6 bases each). Germline lookup yields CDR1 SGDLS and CDR2 YYNGEE. CDR3 length equals 15 residues. V was trimmed by 4 bases and J by 2 bases, leaving 12 bases between them.

V gene TRBV7-3 combines with J gene TRBJ2-3, with 7 bases aligning to TRBD1. Germline values: CDR1 SGHTA, CDR2 FQGTGA. Trimming took 5 bases from V and 3 from J; bases not matched to a gene: 8. The CDR3 sequence is 15 residues long. This CDR3 is CASSPGTALTDTQYF. The CDR3 nucleotides are TGTGCCAGCAGCCCCGGGACAGCCTTGACAGATACGCAGTATTTT.

This clone has only one observation. The rearrangement joins TRBV10-3 to TRBJ2-7, with a weak D call TRBD1 (5 bases). The CDR3 covers 15 residues. CDR1 and CDR2 from the germline V gene are ENHRY and SYGVKD. Trimming left V 3 bases short and J 2 bases short, with 14 bases between. Written as DNA, the CDR3 is TGTGCCATCAGTGACGTCGACAGATCTCCCTACGAGCAGTACTTC. It translates to CAISDVDRSPYEQYF.

About this clone itself: The germline gene is not matched at one end of the junction; a read error may be the cause. The chain joins TRBV5-8 to TRBJ2-5; either TRBD1 or TRBD2 may supply D (5 bases each). The CDR3 extends over 16 amino acids. The germline gives CDR1 SGHTS, CDR2 YDEGEE. CDR3 loop: CASTLGVLGTQETQYF. The DNA of the CDR3 is TGTGCCAGCACCTTGGGGGTTCTGGGGACCCAAGAGACCCAGTACTTC. The full variable domain, rest sourced from reference TRBV5-8 and TRBJ2-5, is EAGVTQSPTHLIKTRGQQATLRCSPISGHTSVYWYQQALGLGLQFLLWYDEGEERNRGNFPPRFSGRQFPNYSSELNVNALELEDSALYLCASTLGVLGTQETQYFGPGTRLLVL.

The chain combines TRBV15 with TRBJ1-5; 11 nucleotides match TRBD1. Germline trimming cut 3 bases from V and 1 base from J; bases unmatched to any gene: 8. The CDR3 contains 18 residues. Germline V CDR1 and CDR2: LNHNV, YYDKDF (reference sequence). CDR3 amino acids: CATSSGTGGLRSNQPQHF. The CDR3 DNA reads as TGTGCCACCAGCAGTGGGACAGGGGGTCTACGAAGCAATCAGCCCCAGCATTTT. Variable domain in full (rest from reference TRBV15 and TRBJ1-5): DAMVIQNPRYQVTQFGKPVTLSCSQTLNHNVMYWYQQKSSQAPKLLFHYYDKDFNNEADTPDNFQSRRPNTSFCFLDIRSPGLGDTAMYLCATSSGTGGLRSNQPQHFGDGTRLSIL.

The rearrangement links TRBV9 to TRBJ2-5; unclear D gene. Trimming pared 0 bases from V and 2 bases from J, leaving 14 bases between. CDR3 length equals 16 residues. Germline V gene sequence: CDR1 SGDLS, CDR2 YYNGEE. The CDR3 coding sequence is TGTGCCAGCAGCGTAGGGGTCGGGTCAACTCAAGAGACCCAGTACTTC. This translates into CASSVGVGSTQETQYF.

The chain is built from TRBV5-6 and TRBJ2-7; no clear D. This CDR3 contains 14 residues. The germline V gene has CDR1 SGHDT and CDR2 YYEEEE. Trimming took off 3 bases at V and 0 bases at J, with 10 bases between the two ends. The CDR3 loop reads CASSSYVDSYEQYF. In DNA, the CDR3 is TGTGCCAGCAGCTCATATGTGGACTCCTACGAGCAGTACTTC. Supplemented by reference TRBV5-6 and TRBJ2-7, the full variable domain reads DAGVTQSPTHLIKTRGQQVTLRCSPKSGHDTVSWYQQALGQGPQFIFQYYEEEERQRGNFPDRFSGHQFPNYSSELNVNALLLGDSALYLCASSSYVDSYEQYFGPGTRLTVT.

V gene TRBV5-4 combines with J gene TRBJ2-3, with a weak D call TRBD2 (5 bases). Germline V CDR1 and CDR2: SGHNT, YYREEE (reference sequence). Trimming left V 2 bases short and J 0 bases short, with 13 bases between. The CDR3 is 16 residues long. The CDR3 region has the DNA TGTGCCAGCAGCTTCTCCACGGGATGGAGCACAGATACGCAGTATTTT. The encoded protein is CASSFSTGWSTDTQYF.

This chain joins TRBV7-9 and TRBJ2-2; no clear D gene. Germline V gene lookup returns CDR1 SEHNR and CDR2 FQNEAQ (reference sequence). The CDR3 consists of 15 residues. Trimming stripped 5 bases from V and 3 bases from J, with 13 bases between. CDR3 nucleotides: TGTGCCAGCAGCACCTACCAGGCTTACACCGGGGAGCTGTTTTTT. Translated, it gives CASSTYQAYTGELFF.

V is TRBV30 and J is TRBJ2-3, with 8 positions matching TRBD2. J gave up 1 base and V 5 bases, and 11 bases lay outside the gene matches. Germline values: CDR1 GTSNPN, CDR2 SVGIG (reference sequence). The CDR3 sequence is 16 residues long. Written as DNA, the CDR3 is TGTGCCTGGTCCTTAGCGGGAAGGAGGGGCACAGATACGCAGTATTTT. Amino acids: CAWSLAGRRGTDTQYF.

This rearrangement joins TRBV28 to TRBJ1-4; possible D gene TRBD1, 5 bases. The CDR3 sequence is 15 residues long. The germline gives CDR1 MDHEN, CDR2 SYDVKM. Deletions cut 4 bases from V and 8 bases from J, with 17 bases between. The CDR3 spells CASSSRTPWGEKLFF. The CDR3 nucleotides are TGTGCCAGCAGTTCGCGGACACCGTGGGGAGAAAAACTGTTTTTT.

This rearrangement joins TRBV28 to TRBJ1-2, with 8 bases lining up with TRBD1. CDR3 size: 13 residues. The J segment lost 7 bases and the V segment lost 6 bases, leaving 7 bases of the junction unmatched. CDR1 MDHEN and CDR2 SYDVKM come from the germline V gene. The CDR3 loop is CASRRTGLGGYTF. CDR3 nucleotide sequence: TGTGCCAGCAGAAGGACAGGGCTTGGTGGCTACACCTTC.

Notes on this clone: Other DNA sequences in the same sample also yield this CDR3. CDR3: CSVEKSGGETQYF. In DNA, the CDR3 is TGCAGCGTTGAGAAAAGCGGGGGAGAGACCCAGTACTTC. The rearrangement joins TRBV29-1 to TRBJ2-5; the match to TRBD2 covers 8 bases. The V and J ends lost 3 bases and 4 bases, in that order; junction bases with no gene match: 4. This CDR3 region has 13 residues. Germline CDR1 is SQVTM and CDR2 is ANQGSEA.

V is TRBV7-6 and J is TRBJ2-1; 11 positions match TRBD2. J gave up 11 bases and V 5 bases, and 14 bases lay outside the gene matches. Looked up from germline, CDR1 is SGHVS and CDR2 is FNYEAQ. This CDR3 has 16 residues. The DNA of the CDR3 is TGTGCCAGCAGCCCGTTCATCACTGGGACTAGCGGAAAGCAGTTCTTC. As protein: CASSPFITGTSGKQFF.

This chain uses TRBV9 with TRBJ2-2, with no clear D. Germline CDR1 is SGDLS and CDR2 is YYNGEE. V dropped 2 bases and J dropped 4 bases, with 12 bases sitting between them. The CDR3 covers 15 residues. This CDR3 reads CASSVSIAGTGELFF. The CDR3 DNA is TGTGCCAGCAGCGTCAGTATCGCCGGCACCGGGGAGCTGTTTTTT.

The chain uses TRBV5-1 and TRBJ2-7; 9 bases align to TRBD1. The CDR3 contains 18 residues. V was clipped by 4 bases and J by 2 bases; unmatched bases: 16. Germline V gene sequence: CDR1 SGHRS, CDR2 YFSETQ. The CDR3 DNA is TGCGCCAGCAGCCCGGGACAGGGTATCGGGTCGGGAGCCTACGAGCAGTACTTC. This translates into CASSPGQGIGSGAYEQYF.

The chain uses TRBV9 and TRBJ2-6; D may be TRBD1 (5 bases). Trimming removed 7 bases at V and 4 bases at J, with 12 bases between. This CDR3 region has 14 residues. From germline, CDR1 is SGDLS and CDR2 YYNGEE. The CDR3 region is CASEQGAGANVLTF. In DNA, the CDR3 is TGTGCCAGCGAGCAAGGGGCCGGGGCCAACGTCCTGACTTTC.

V gene TRBV5-6 combines with J gene TRBJ1-2; D ambiguous. CDR1 is SGHDT and CDR2 is YYEEEE in the germline V gene. V was clipped by 4 bases and J by 1 base, with 8 bases between them. The length of the CDR3 is 13 residues. CDR3 loop: CASSLQFNYGYTF. The DNA of the CDR3 is TGTGCCAGCAGCCTTCAGTTTAACTATGGCTACACCTTC.

This chain links TRBV2 with TRBJ2-1; D gene uncertain. The CDR3 loop spans 15 amino acids. The V gene lost 3 bases and the J gene lost 2 bases, with 11 bases spanning the gap. Germline V gene data show CDR1 as SNHLY and CDR2 as FYNNEI. CDR3 protein: CASSEGGWAYNEQFF. Written as DNA, the CDR3 is TGTGCCAGCAGTGAGGGTGGCTGGGCCTACAATGAGCAGTTCTTC.

The chain has TRBV4-3 and TRBJ2-4, with 10 bases matching TRBD2. From germline, CDR1 is LGHNA and CDR2 YSLEER. Trimming at V came to 0 bases and at J to 6 bases, leaving 17 bases not matched to a gene. The CDR3 covers 20 residues. The CDR3, as DNA: TGCGCCAGCAGCCAAGATTCTTCTAGCGGGAGTCTTTGGTCCCGAAACATTCAGTACTTC. Translating it yields CASSQDSSSGSLWSRNIQYF.

The J gene is TRBJ2-3, the V gene TRBV5-6; TRBD1 matches 8 bases. The V gene's germline CDR1 is SGHDT and CDR2 YYEEEE. The CDR3 has 13 residues. Trimming removed 7 bases from V and 6 bases from J; junction bases left unmatched: 7. In DNA, the CDR3 is TGTGCCAGCTCTTGGACAGGGAGGGATACGCAGTATTTT. Translation gives CASSWTGRDTQYF.

This clone appeared once. The rearrangement joins TRBV19 to TRBJ2-7; 12 bases align to TRBD2. Germline V lookup: CDR1 LNHDA, CDR2 SQIVND (reference sequence). The CDR3 loop spans 16 amino acids. Trimming took 10 bases from V and 7 from J; bases not matched to a gene: 17. CDR3 bases: TGTGCCACTTGCGTAGGACTAGCGGGACCGTTTTTGGAGCAGTACTTC. Translation: CATCVGLAGPFLEQYF.

The chain combines TRBV19 with TRBJ1-5, with D unresolved. The CDR3 totals 13 residues. Germline CDR1 LNHDA, CDR2 SQIVND (reference sequence). V was shortened by 5 bases and J by 7 bases, with 12 bases between the two germline ends. The CDR3 reads CASSPPSGQPQHF. Here the CDR3 DNA reads TGTGCCAGTAGTCCACCCTCGGGGCAGCCCCAGCATTTT.

A remark on this clone: A single base separates this from a much larger clone, so it may be a read error. The chain has TRBV5-5 and TRBJ2-2, with D unclear. V dropped 4 bases and J dropped 0 bases, with 4 bases sitting between them. Germline loops: CDR1 SGHKS, CDR2 YYEKEE (reference sequence). The CDR3 is 13 amino acids. The CDR3 loop is CASSPANTGELFF. The DNA of the CDR3 is TGTGCCAGCAGCCCCGCGAACACCGGGGAGCTGTTTTTT.